This T cell receptor beta chain was retrieved from a study of blood T cell repertoires in COVID-19. Study information: Samples of COVID-19 (acute and convalescent) were obtained from the United States, Italy and Spain. From T cells, B-cell-depleted T cells, or PBMCs came the material, which was cDNA or gDNA.

V was trimmed by 7 bases and J by 0 bases, leaving 5 bases between them. CDR1 and CDR2 (germline): DFQATT, SNEGSKA (reference sequence). This CDR3 has 11 residues. This clone has just one count. Clones were read by immunoSEQ multiplex PCR, and TCRdb kept only the in-frame ones, dropping some. The sample shows 450,000 or so clones, 75% to 90% of them seen only once. This receptor was taken from a woman aged 40 to 50 with COVID-19, enrolled during active disease. The chain carries TRBV20-1 and TRBJ2-3, with D unresolved. The material sequenced was peripheral blood. The CDR3 sequence: CSVASTDTQYF. CDR3 nucleotides: TGCAGTGTGGCTAGCACAGATACGCAGTATTTT.